Listed below are T cell receptor beta chains from one sample, sequenced in a study of post-analysis software for immune sequencing data. TCRdb recomputed calls from the PCR reads with MiXCR, one row per CDR3 protein. The data contain roughly 540,000 distinct CDR3 sequences, 34% of them singletons. The sample comprised blood. These receptors were collected from a girl aged 2-17 years with multiple sclerosis. The CDR3 runs from the conserved cysteine through the conserved F or W. The order of the fields is clone size, V gene, D gene, J gene, CDR3 length, CDR3 protein, CDR3 DNA. A D gene is named only where the DNA matches it firmly. Some rows mark clone size as missing; the rest say once, few, many or name a class of expanded clone.

clone size: NA
V gene: TRBV6-5
D gene: NA
J gene: TRBJ1-2
CDR3 length: 12
CDR3 protein: CASSSQGTRYTF
CDR3 DNA: TGTGCCAGCAGTTCCCAGGGAACCCGCTACACCTTC

clone size: NA
V gene: TRBV4-2
D gene: NA
J gene: TRBJ2-4
CDR3 length: 20
CDR3 protein: CASSPPRRGRGRWAKNIQYF
CDR3 DNA: TGTGCCAGCAGCCCTCCCCGGCGGGGTCGTGGTCGGTGGGCCAAAAACATTCAGTACTTC

clone size: few
V gene: TRBV6-5
D gene: NA
J gene: TRBJ2-1
CDR3 length: 15
CDR3 protein: CASSPAGTGYNEQFF
CDR3 DNA: TGTGCCAGCAGCCCAGCTGGAACAGGGTACAATGAGCAGTTCTTC

clone size: few
V gene: TRBV29-1
D gene: NA
J gene: TRBJ1-1
CDR3 length: 14
CDR3 protein: CSVVVNEADTEAFF
CDR3 DNA: TGCAGCGTTGTGGTGAATGAAGCGGACACTGAAGCTTTCTTT

clone size: few
V gene: TRBV30
D gene: TRBD2
J gene: TRBJ2-5
CDR3 length: 16
CDR3 protein: CAEGLAGARRQETQYF
CDR3 DNA: TGTGCCGAGGGACTAGCGGGGGCCAGGAGACAAGAGACCCAGTACTTC

clone size: once
V gene: TRBV5-1
D gene: NA
J gene: TRBJ2-7
CDR3 length: 14
CDR3 protein: CASSLQGNINEQYF
CDR3 DNA: TGCGCCAGCAGCTTACAGGGCAATATTAACGAGCAGTACTTC

clone size: few
V gene: TRBV7-9
D gene: TRBD1
J gene: TRBJ2-5
CDR3 length: 14
CDR3 protein: CASSPGTGKETQYF
CDR3 DNA: TGTGCCAGCAGCCCGGGGACAGGGAAAGAGACCCAGTACTTC

clone size: NA
V gene: TRBV6-5
D gene: NA
J gene: TRBJ2-1
CDR3 length: 16
CDR3 protein: CASSYSAVGSYNEQFF
CDR3 DNA: TGTGCCAGCAGTTACTCTGCGGTGGGCTCCTACAATGAGCAGTTCTTC

clone size: NA
V gene: TRBV5-1
D gene: TRBD1
J gene: TRBJ1-4
CDR3 length: 15
CDR3 protein: CASSSRTGRGEKLFF
CDR3 DNA: TGCGCCAGCAGCTCGAGGACAGGGAGAGGTGAAAAACTGTTTTTT

clone size: NA
V gene: TRBV4-1
D gene: NA
J gene: TRBJ2-7
CDR3 length: 17
CDR3 protein: CASSLYIGGATTYEQYF
CDR3 DNA: TGCGCCAGCAGCCTCTATATCGGGGGTGCTACTACCTACGAGCAGTACTTC

clone size: few
V gene: TRBV7-9
D gene: NA
J gene: TRBJ2-7
CDR3 length: 12
CDR3 protein: CASSEISYEQYF
CDR3 DNA: TGTGCCAGCAGCGAAATCTCCTACGAGCAGTACTTC

clone size: NA
V gene: TRBV28
D gene: TRBD1
J gene: TRBJ1-2
CDR3 length: 15
CDR3 protein: CATTLTGEVNYGYTF
CDR3 DNA: TGTGCCACCACATTGACAGGGGAAGTTAACTATGGCTACACCTTC

clone size: NA
V gene: TRBV7-9
D gene: TRBD1
J gene: TRBJ1-5
CDR3 length: 15
CDR3 protein: CASSLGTGAHQPQHF
CDR3 DNA: TGTGCCAGCAGCTTAGGGACAGGGGCTCATCAGCCCCAGCATTTT

clone size: few
V gene: TRBV6-5
D gene: TRBD1
J gene: TRBJ1-6
CDR3 length: 13
CDR3 protein: CASSRQGDSPLHF
CDR3 DNA: TGTGCCAGCAGTAGACAGGGGGATTCACCCCTCCACTTT

clone size: NA
V gene: TRBV20-1
D gene: TRBD2
J gene: TRBJ2-4
CDR3 length: 14
CDR3 protein: CSATLGTTQNIQYF
CDR3 DNA: TGCAGTGCTACGTTGGGGACTACCCAAAACATTCAGTACTTC

clone size: NA
V gene: TRBV6-1
D gene: NA
J gene: TRBJ2-1
CDR3 length: 11
CDR3 protein: CAQRPQNEQFF
CDR3 DNA: TGTGCCCAAAGGCCCCAGAATGAGCAGTTCTTC